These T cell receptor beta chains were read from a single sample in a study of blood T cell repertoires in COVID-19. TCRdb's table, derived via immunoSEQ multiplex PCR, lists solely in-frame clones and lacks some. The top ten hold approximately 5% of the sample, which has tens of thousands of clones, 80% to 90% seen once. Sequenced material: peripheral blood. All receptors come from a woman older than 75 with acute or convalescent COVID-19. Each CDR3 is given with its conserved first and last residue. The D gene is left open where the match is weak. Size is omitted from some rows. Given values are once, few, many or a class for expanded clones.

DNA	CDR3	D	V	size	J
TGTGCCAGCAGCCCAGGACTAGCGACAGATACGCAGTATTTT	CASSPGLATDTQYF	TRBD2	TRBV11-2	.	TRBJ2-3
TGTGCCAGTAGCGGGGCAGGGTCGGCGGTACGCACCGGGGAGCTGTTTTTT	CASSGAGSAVRTGELFF	TRBD2	TRBV11-2	.	TRBJ2-2
TGTGCCAGCAGCCTATTCTCTCTGAACACTGAAGCTTTCTTT	CASSLFSLNTEAFF	.	TRBV3-1/TRBV3-2	.	TRBJ1-1
TGTGCCATCAGTGATCGGGAAGGATTAGGCTACACCTTC	CAISDREGLGYTF	.	TRBV10-3	.	TRBJ1-2
TGCGCCAGCAGCTTGGCACCTAGCGGGGGGGCTCGAGAGACCCAGTACTTC	CASSLAPSGGARETQYF	TRBD2	TRBV5-1	.	TRBJ2-5
TGCGCCAGCAGCACCCCGGACAGGGGTTCCTACGAGCAGTACTTC	CASSTPDRGSYEQYF	TRBD1	TRBV4-1	.	TRBJ2-7
TGTGCCAGCAGCTTAGGACTATATGAGCAGTTCTTC	CASSLGLYEQFF	.	TRBV7-9	.	TRBJ2-1
TGTGCCAGCAGCTTTCGCGGGAACACTGAAGCTTTCTTT	CASSFRGNTEAFF	.	TRBV11-1	.	TRBJ1-1
TGTGCCAGCAGCAAAGGGGATCAGCCCCAGCATTTT	CASSKGDQPQHF	.	TRBV9	.	TRBJ1-5
TGTGCCAGCAGTGACCAGGGGGAGACCCAGTACTTC	CASSDQGETQYF	.	TRBV25-1	.	TRBJ2-5
TGTGCCAGCAGCGCAAAATCCGGGACAGGGTTAAACATTCAGTACTTC	CASSAKSGTGLNIQYF	TRBD1	TRBV9	.	TRBJ2-4
TGTGCCAGCACTCAAGGGGGCACAGATACGCAGTATTTT	CASTQGGTDTQYF	.	TRBV12-3/TRBV12-4	.	TRBJ2-3
TGTGCCGGCAGCCTTAGGGGGACTAGCGGCCCCGGGGAGCTGTTTTTT	CAGSLRGTSGPGELFF	TRBD2	TRBV3-1/TRBV3-2	.	TRBJ2-2
TGTGCCTGGGGTACCGGGACTAGCGTTAGCCCAGATACGCAGTATTTT	CAWGTGTSVSPDTQYF	TRBD2	TRBV30	.	TRBJ2-3
TGTGCCAGCAGTTACGGGACAGGGTCCATGAACACTGAAGCTTTCTTT	CASSYGTGSMNTEAFF	TRBD1	TRBV6-5	few	TRBJ1-1
TGTGCCTGGACTAGGGACTTTGGCAATCAGCCCCAGCATTTT	CAWTRDFGNQPQHF	.	TRBV30	.	TRBJ1-5
TGTGCCAGCAGCGAGTCCGGGACTAGCGTGCAGCAGTTCTTC	CASSESGTSVQQFF	TRBD2	TRBV11-3	.	TRBJ2-1
TGTGCCAGCAGTCTTCCCCCACAGGGATTAAGGAATTCACCCCTCCACTTT	CASSLPPQGLRNSPLHF	.	TRBV7-9	few	TRBJ1-6
TGTGCCAGCAGTTTGACGGCCGTGGGCAAACTGTTTTTT	CASSLTAVGKLFF	.	TRBV12-3/TRBV12-4	.	TRBJ1-4